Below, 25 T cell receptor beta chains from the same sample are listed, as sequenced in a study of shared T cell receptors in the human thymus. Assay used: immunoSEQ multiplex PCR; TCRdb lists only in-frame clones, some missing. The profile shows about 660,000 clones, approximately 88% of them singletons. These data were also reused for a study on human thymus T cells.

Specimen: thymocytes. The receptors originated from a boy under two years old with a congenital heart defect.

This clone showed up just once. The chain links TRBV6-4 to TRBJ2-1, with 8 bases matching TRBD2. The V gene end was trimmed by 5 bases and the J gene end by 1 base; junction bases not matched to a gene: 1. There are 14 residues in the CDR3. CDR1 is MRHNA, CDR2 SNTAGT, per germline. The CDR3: CASSTGGSYNEQFF. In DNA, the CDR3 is TGTGCCAGCAGTACGGGAGGGTCCTACAATGAGCAGTTCTTC.

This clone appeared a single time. CDR3 loop: CASSGLAANYEQYF. The CDR3 DNA sequence: TGCGCCAGCAGTGGCCTAGCGGCAAACTACGAGCAGTACTTC. The chain recombines TRBV10-2 with TRBJ2-7, with 7 bases fitting TRBD2. Germline V gives CDR1 WSHSY, CDR2 SAAADI. Trimming took 4 bases from V and 3 from J; bases not matched to a gene: 6. This CDR3 comprises 14 residues.

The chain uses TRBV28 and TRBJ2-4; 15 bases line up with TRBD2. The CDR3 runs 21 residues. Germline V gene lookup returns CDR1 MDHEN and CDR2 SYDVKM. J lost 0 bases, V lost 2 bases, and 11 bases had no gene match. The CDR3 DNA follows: TGTGCCAGCAGTTTACTCGGACTAGCGGGAGGGCCAAGTCAAGCCAAAAACATTCAGTACTTC. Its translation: CASSLLGLAGGPSQAKNIQYF.

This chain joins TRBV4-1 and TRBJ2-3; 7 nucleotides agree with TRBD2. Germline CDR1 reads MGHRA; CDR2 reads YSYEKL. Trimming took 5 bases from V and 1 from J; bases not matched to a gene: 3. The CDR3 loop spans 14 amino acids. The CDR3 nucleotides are TGCGCCAGCAGCTCCAGCGGGGGCACAGATACGCAGTATTTT. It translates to CASSSSGGTDTQYF.

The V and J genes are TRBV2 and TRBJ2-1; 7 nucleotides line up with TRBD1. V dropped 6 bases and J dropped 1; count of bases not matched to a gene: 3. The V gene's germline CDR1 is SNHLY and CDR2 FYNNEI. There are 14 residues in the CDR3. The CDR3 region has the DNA TGTGCCAGCAGAGGGGGCCTTTCCTACAATGAGCAGTTCTTC. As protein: CASRGGLSYNEQFF.

CDR3 sequence reads: CARGTSGYQPQETQYF. The CDR3 DNA reads as TGTGCTCGGGGGACTAGCGGATACCAACCCCAAGAGACCCAGTACTTC. The chain carries TRBV30 and TRBJ2-5; 11 positions match TRBD2. This CDR3 is built from 16 residues. Germline loops: CDR1 GTSNPN, CDR2 SVGIG (reference sequence).

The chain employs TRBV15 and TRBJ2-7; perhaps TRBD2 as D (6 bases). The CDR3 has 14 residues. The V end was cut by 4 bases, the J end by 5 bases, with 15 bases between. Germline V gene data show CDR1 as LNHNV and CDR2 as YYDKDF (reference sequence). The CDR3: CATSTTSNTHEQYF. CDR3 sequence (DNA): TGTGCCACCAGCACGACTAGTAATACCCACGAGCAGTACTTC.

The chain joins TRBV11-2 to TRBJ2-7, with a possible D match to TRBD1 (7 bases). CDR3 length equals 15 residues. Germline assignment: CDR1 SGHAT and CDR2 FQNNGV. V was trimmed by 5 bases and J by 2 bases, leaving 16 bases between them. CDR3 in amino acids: CASSAGQFNTYEQYF. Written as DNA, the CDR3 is TGTGCCAGCAGCGCGGGACAGTTCAATACCTACGAGCAGTACTTC. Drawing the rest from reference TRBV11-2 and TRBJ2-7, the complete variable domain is EAGVAQSPRYKIIEKRQSVAFWCNPISGHATLYWYQQILGQGPKLLIQFQNNGVVDDSQLPKDRFSAERLKGVDSTLKIQPAKLEDSAVYLCASSAGQFNTYEQYFGPGTRLTVT.

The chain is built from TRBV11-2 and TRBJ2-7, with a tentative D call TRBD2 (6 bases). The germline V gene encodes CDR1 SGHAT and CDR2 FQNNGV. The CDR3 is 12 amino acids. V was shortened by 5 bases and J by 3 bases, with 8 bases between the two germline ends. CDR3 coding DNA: TGTGCCAGCAGCGGAGGGCGCTACGAGCAGTACTTC. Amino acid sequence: CASSGGRYEQYF. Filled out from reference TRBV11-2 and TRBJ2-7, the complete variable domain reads EAGVAQSPRYKIIEKRQSVAFWCNPISGHATLYWYQQILGQGPKLLIQFQNNGVVDDSQLPKDRFSAERLKGVDSTLKIQPAKLEDSAVYLCASSGGRYEQYFGPGTRLTVT.

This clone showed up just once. The CDR3 here is CASSLEREETQYF. The CDR3, as DNA: TGTGCCAGCAGCTTAGAACGGGAAGAGACCCAGTACTTC. The V call is TRBV7-9, the J call TRBJ2-5; D unresolved. CDR1 is SEHNR, CDR2 FQNEAQ, per germline (reference sequence). V was trimmed by 1 base and J by 3 bases, leaving 6 bases between them. The CDR3 has 13 amino acids.

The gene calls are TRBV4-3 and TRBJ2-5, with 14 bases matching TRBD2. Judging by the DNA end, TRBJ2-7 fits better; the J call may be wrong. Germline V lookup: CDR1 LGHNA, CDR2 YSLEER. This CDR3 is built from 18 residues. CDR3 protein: CASSQDQRGTSGRYEQYF. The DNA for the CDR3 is TGCGCCAGCAGCCAAGATCAACGTGGGACTAGCGGGAGATACGAGCAGTACTTC.

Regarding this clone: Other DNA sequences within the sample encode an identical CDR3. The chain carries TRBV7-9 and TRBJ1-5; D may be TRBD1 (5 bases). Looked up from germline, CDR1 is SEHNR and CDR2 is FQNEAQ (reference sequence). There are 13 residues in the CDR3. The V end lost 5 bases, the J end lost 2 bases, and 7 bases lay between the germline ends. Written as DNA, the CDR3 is TGTGCCAGCAGCCTGGGGCGCAATCAGCCCCAGCATTTT. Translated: CASSLGRNQPQHF.

CDR3 protein: CASGSGLAEETQYF. The CDR3 DNA follows: TGTGCCAGCGGCTCGGGACTAGCGGAAGAGACCCAGTACTTC. The gene calls are TRBV27 and TRBJ2-5; 11 bases agree with TRBD2. Germline V gene sequence: CDR1 MNHEY, CDR2 SMNVEV (reference sequence). The CDR3 is 14 amino acids. V was pared by 8 bases and J by 3 bases, with 5 bases of the junction left unmatched.

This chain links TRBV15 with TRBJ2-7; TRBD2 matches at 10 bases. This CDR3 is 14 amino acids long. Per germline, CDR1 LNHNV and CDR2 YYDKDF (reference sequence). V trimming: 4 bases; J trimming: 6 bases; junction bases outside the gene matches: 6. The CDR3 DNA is TGTGCCACCAGCACCGACTGGACTAGCGGCGAGCAGTACTTC. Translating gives CATSTDWTSGEQYF.

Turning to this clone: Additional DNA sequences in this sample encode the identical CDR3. CDR3 loop: CASSLGRDTDTQYF. The CDR3 DNA reads TGTGCCAGCAGTTTGGGCAGGGACACAGATACGCAGTATTTT. The chain is built from TRBV27 and TRBJ2-3, with D perhaps matching TRBD1 (5 bases). Germline V gene lookup returns CDR1 MNHEY and CDR2 SMNVEV (reference sequence). The CDR3 runs 14 residues. Trimming removed 3 bases from V and 2 bases from J, with 9 bases in between.

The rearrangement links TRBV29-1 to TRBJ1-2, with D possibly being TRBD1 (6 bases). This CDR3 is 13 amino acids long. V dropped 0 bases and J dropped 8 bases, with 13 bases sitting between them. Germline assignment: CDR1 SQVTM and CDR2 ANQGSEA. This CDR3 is CSVEDLGGQGYTF. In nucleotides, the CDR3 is TGCAGCGTTGAAGATCTCGGGGGGCAAGGCTACACCTTC.

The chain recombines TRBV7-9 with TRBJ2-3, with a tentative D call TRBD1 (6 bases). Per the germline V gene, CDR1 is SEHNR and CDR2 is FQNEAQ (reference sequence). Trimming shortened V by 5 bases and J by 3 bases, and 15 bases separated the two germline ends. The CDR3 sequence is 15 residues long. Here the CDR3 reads CASSPRDNLTDTQYF. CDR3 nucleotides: TGTGCCAGCAGCCCCCGGGACAACCTGACAGATACGCAGTATTTT.

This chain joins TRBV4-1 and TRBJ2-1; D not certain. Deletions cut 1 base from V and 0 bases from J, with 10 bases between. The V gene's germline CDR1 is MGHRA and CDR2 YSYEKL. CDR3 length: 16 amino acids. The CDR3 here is CASSQGPGLSYNEQFF. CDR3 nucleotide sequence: TGCGCCAGCAGCCAAGGCCCTGGGCTCTCCTACAATGAGCAGTTCTTC.

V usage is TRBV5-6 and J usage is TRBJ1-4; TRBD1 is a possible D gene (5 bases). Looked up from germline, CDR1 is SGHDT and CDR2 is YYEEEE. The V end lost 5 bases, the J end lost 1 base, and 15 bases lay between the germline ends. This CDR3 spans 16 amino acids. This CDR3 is CASSRDGGGTNEKLFF. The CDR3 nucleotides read TGTGCCAGCAGTAGGGACGGGGGTGGAACTAATGAAAAACTGTTTTTT.

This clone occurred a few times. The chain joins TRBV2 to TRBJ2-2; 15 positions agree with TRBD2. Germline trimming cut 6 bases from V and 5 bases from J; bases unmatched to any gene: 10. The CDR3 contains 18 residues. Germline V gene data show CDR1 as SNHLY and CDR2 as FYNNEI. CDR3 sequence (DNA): TGTGCCAGCAGACTCCCGGGACTAGCGGGAGGCAGGACCGGGGAGCTGTTTTTT. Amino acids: CASRLPGLAGGRTGELFF.

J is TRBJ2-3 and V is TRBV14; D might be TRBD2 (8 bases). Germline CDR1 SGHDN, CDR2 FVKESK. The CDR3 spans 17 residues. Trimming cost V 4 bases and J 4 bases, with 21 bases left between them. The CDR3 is CASSPIPGGGESDTQYF. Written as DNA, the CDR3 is TGTGCCAGCAGCCCCATCCCGGGAGGGGGCGAATCAGATACGCAGTATTTT.

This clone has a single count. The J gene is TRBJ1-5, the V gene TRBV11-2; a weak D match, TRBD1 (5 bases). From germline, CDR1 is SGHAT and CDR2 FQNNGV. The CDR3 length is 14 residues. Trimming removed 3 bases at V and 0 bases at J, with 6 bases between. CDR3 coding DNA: TGTGCCAGCAGCTTCACAGGTAGCAATCAGCCCCAGCATTTT. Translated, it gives CASSFTGSNQPQHF.

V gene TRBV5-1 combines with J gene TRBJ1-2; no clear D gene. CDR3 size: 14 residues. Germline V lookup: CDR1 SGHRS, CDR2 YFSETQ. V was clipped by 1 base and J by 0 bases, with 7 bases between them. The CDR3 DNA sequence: TGCGCCAGCAGCTTGAGGAGAGCTAACTATGGCTACACCTTC. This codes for CASSLRRANYGYTF.

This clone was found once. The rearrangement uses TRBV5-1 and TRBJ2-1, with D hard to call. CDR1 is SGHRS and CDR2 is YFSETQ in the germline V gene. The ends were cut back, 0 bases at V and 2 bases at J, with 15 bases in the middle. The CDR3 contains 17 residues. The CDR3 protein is CASSLEHDSTPYNEQFF. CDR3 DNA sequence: TGCGCCAGCAGCTTGGAGCACGACTCCACCCCCTACAATGAGCAGTTCTTC.

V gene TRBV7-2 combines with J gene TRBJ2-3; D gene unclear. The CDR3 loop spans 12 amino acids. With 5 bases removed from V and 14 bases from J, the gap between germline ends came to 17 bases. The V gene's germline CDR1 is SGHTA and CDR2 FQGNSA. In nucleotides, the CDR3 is TGTGCCAGCAGCCGCGAGTTATCGCGAGTGTATTTT. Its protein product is CASSRELSRVYF.